This TCR beta chain was obtained from a study of vaccination and CD4 T cells after COVID-19. Study overall: A median of approximately 75 days (range 14 to 241) separated dose two from the taking of post-vaccine samples.

Remarks on this clonotype: Its specificity is unknown.

The Oncomine TCR Beta short-read assay was applied to DNA of cultured CD4+ T cells. MiXCR, applied by TCRdb to the PCR reads, yields one record per CDR3 protein. The table includes some 20,000 distinct CDR3 sequences, less than 60% detected once. V lost 3 bases, J lost 0 bases, and 6 bases lay in between. The germline V gene encodes CDR1 MNHEY and CDR2 SVGAGI. The CDR3 is made up of 15 amino acids. Specified treatment: roughly 11-day PBMC culture with coronavirus spike peptide pools or control peptides (ViraFEST assay). This chain joins TRBV6-5 and TRBJ2-6; D remains unclear. This specimen was CD4+ T cells from blood, cultured in vitro, taken after SARS-CoV-2 vaccination. This receptor was taken from a human donor who had recovered from COVID-19. CDR3 residues: CASSYSVSGANVLTF. Written as DNA, the CDR3 is TGTGCCAGCAGTTATTCAGTCTCTGGGGCCAACGTCCTGACTTTC.